The 22 T cell receptor beta chains in this list originate from one sample, sequenced in a study of blood T cell repertoires in COVID-19. Clones were read by immunoSEQ multiplex PCR, and TCRdb kept only the in-frame ones, dropping some. The table includes about 170,000 clones, around 81% detected once. Source material: peripheral blood. The source of these receptors is a woman older than 75 with COVID-19, enrolled during active disease.

V is TRBV6-5 and J is TRBJ2-5; D might be TRBD2 (6 bases). The CDR3 has 11 amino acids. V gave up 8 bases and J gave up 4 bases, with 8 bases separating them. Per germline, CDR1 MNHEY and CDR2 SVGAGI. The CDR3 protein is CASRRVETQYF. CDR3 DNA sequence: TGTGCCAGCCGGAGGGTAGAGACCCAGTACTTC.

This clone was observed once. The chain has TRBV28 and TRBJ2-5; 7 bases map to TRBD1. CDR1 MDHEN and CDR2 SYDVKM come from the germline V gene. This CDR3 has 15 residues. The V and J ends lost 8 bases and 5 bases, in that order; junction bases with no gene match: 14. Here the CDR3 DNA reads TGTGCCAGCCTCCGGACAGGTGGGAGTACGGAGACCCAGTACTTC. It translates to CASLRTGGSTETQYF.

This rearrangement joins TRBV19 to TRBJ2-1; 11 bases are a match to TRBD2. The trim removed 7 bases at V and 0 bases at J, leaving 8 bases unmatched. This CDR3 is built from 17 residues. Germline CDR1 reads LNHDA; CDR2 reads SQIVND (reference sequence). The DNA for the CDR3 is TGTGCCAGTAAAGGGCTAGCGGGGGGCAGCTCCTACAATGAGCAGTTCTTC. Translated: CASKGLAGGSSYNEQFF.

This chain connects TRBV5-6 to TRBJ1-2; D is unclear. CDR3 size: 11 residues. CDR1 is SGHDT, CDR2 YYEEEE, per germline. V was shortened by 4 bases and J by 8 bases, with 9 bases between the two germline ends. The CDR3 nucleotides read TGTGCCAGCAGCCTGTCGGGGGGCTACACCTTC. Its protein is CASSLSGGYTF.

The genes are TRBV2 and TRBJ2-2, with D possibly being TRBD2 (5 bases). The CDR3 totals 14 residues. Per the germline V gene, CDR1 is SNHLY and CDR2 is FYNNEI. V was pared by 8 bases and J by 0 bases, with 10 bases between. The CDR3 loop reads CASLAGANTGELFF. CDR3 bases: TGTGCCAGCCTGGCGGGCGCGAACACCGGGGAGCTGTTTTTT.

This clone was seen ten or more times. The J gene is TRBJ1-6, the V gene TRBV3-1 (or the pseudogene TRBV3-2); TRBD1 matches at 11 bases. Trimming cost V 4 bases and J 6 bases; bases outside gene matches: 5. CDR3 size: 16 residues. Per germline, CDR1 LGHDT and CDR2 YNNKEL (reference sequence). The CDR3 nucleotides are TGTGCCAGCAGCCCACGGACAGGGGGCATTAATTCACCCCTCCACTTT. Protein: CASSPRTGGINSPLHF.

The chain couples TRBV12-3 or TRBV12-4 to TRBJ1-2; D uncertain. V was clipped by 6 bases and J by 5 bases, with 10 bases between them. The CDR3 loop spans 12 amino acids. The CDR3 protein is CASSRVPYGYTF. The CDR3 bases are TGTGCCAGCAGCCGGGTTCCTTATGGCTACACCTTC.

The rearrangement uses TRBV27 and TRBJ1-2; D is ambiguous. This CDR3 has 15 residues. Germline V gene data show CDR1 as MNHEY and CDR2 as SMNVEV (reference sequence). Between the trimmed V and J ends, which lost 7 bases and 1 base, there was a span of 16 bases. CDR3 sequence reads: CASKQNPSLNYGYTF. Here the CDR3 DNA reads TGTGCCAGCAAACAGAACCCATCTCTTAACTATGGCTACACCTTC.

The genes are TRBV5-6 and TRBJ2-3; D might be TRBD1 (5 bases). The ends were cut back, 4 bases at V and 5 bases at J, with 14 bases in the middle. Germline loops: CDR1 SGHDT, CDR2 YYEEEE. This CDR3 spans 14 amino acids. The CDR3 region is CASSPPGIQDTQYF. CDR3 bases: TGTGCCAGCAGCCCCCCAGGGATACAAGATACGCAGTATTTT.

This clone has more than one count but fewer than ten. Additional DNA sequences in this sample encode the identical CDR3. The chain employs TRBV5-1 and TRBJ1-1; D is perhaps TRBD1 (5 bases). V shed 0 bases and J shed 1 base, with 7 bases lying between them. CDR1 and CDR2 from the germline V gene are SGHRS and YFSETQ. The CDR3 consists of 14 residues. This CDR3 reads CASSLGQRNTEAFF. The CDR3 nucleotides read TGCGCCAGCAGCTTGGGACAGAGGAACACTGAAGCTTTCTTT.

J is TRBJ2-5 and V is TRBV19; D might be TRBD1 (5 bases). V was clipped by 5 bases and J by 4 bases, with 20 bases between them. Germline loops: CDR1 LNHDA, CDR2 SQIVND (reference sequence). The CDR3 loop spans 16 amino acids. The CDR3: CASSPSGRRGGETQYF. As DNA, the CDR3 is TGTGCCAGTAGTCCCTCCGGGCGTAGGGGTGGAGAGACCCAGTACTTC.

This chain joins TRBV28 and TRBJ1-4; TRBD1 aligns across 8 bases. Trimming cost V 6 bases and J 3 bases; bases outside gene matches: 6. Germline values: CDR1 MDHEN, CDR2 SYDVKM. The CDR3 is 15 residues long. The CDR3 nucleotides are TGTGCCAGCAGGGGACAGGATGGGGCTAATGAAAAACTGTTTTTT. As protein: CASRGQDGANEKLFF.

This chain's CDR3 is CASSDQKGADTQYF. CDR3 sequence (DNA): TGTGCCAGCAGCGATCAGAAGGGGGCAGATACGCAGTATTTT. J is TRBJ2-3 and V is TRBV28, with a possible D match to TRBD1 (6 bases). Per germline, CDR1 MDHEN and CDR2 SYDVKM. The V gene lost 6 bases and the J gene lost 4 bases, with 14 bases spanning the gap. This CDR3 has 14 residues.

V usage is TRBV5-1 and J usage is TRBJ1-1; D perhaps matches TRBD1 (5 bases). The CDR3 totals 16 residues. Germline CDR1 is SGHRS and CDR2 is YFSETQ. The V gene lost 0 bases and the J gene lost 1 base, with 13 bases spanning the gap. The CDR3 protein is CASSLAPTGQNTEAFF. DNA of the CDR3: TGCGCCAGCAGCTTGGCCCCCACAGGACAGAACACTGAAGCTTTCTTT.

The chain is built from TRBV6-6 and TRBJ2-5; D is possibly TRBD1 (6 bases). The ends were cut back, 0 bases at V and 4 bases at J, with 9 bases in the middle. CDR1 is MNHNY and CDR2 is SVGAGI in the germline V gene (reference sequence). This CDR3 region has 14 residues. CDR3: CASSYSVGAETQYF. CDR3 sequence (DNA): TGTGCCAGCAGTTACTCCGTGGGGGCAGAGACCCAGTACTTC.

This chain uses TRBV4-1 with TRBJ2-1; 8 bases are a match to TRBD1. The CDR3 runs to 16 residues. Germline-derived CDR1 and CDR2 are MGHRA and YSYEKL. J gave up 7 bases and V 0 bases, and 8 bases lay outside the gene matches. The CDR3 region has the DNA TGCGCCAGCAGCCAAGATCACACAGGGGGAAGGAATGAGCAGTTCTTC. Protein product: CASSQDHTGGRNEQFF.

The rearrangement links TRBV19 to TRBJ1-1; 8 bases line up with TRBD1. The junction had 7 bases not matched to a gene; V was cut back by 4 bases and J by 6 bases. The CDR3 is 14 residues long. Germline V gives CDR1 LNHDA, CDR2 SQIVND (reference sequence). Here the CDR3 reads CASSTWTGSPEAFF. The CDR3 nucleotides read TGTGCCAGTAGTACCTGGACAGGGTCCCCTGAAGCTTTCTTT.

V and J are TRBV11-2 and TRBJ2-3, with D maybe TRBD2 (5 bases). The V end lost 0 bases, the J end lost 12 bases, and 25 bases lay between the germline ends. This CDR3 region has 17 residues. The germline gives CDR1 SGHAT, CDR2 FQNNGV. CDR3 nucleotide sequence: TGTGCCAGCAGCTTAGATCCTCGTAGCGAGGTTTTAGCAAAACAGTATTTT. Amino acid sequence: CASSLDPRSEVLAKQYF.

The chain joins TRBV5-1 to TRBJ2-7; 9 nucleotides line up with TRBD1. CDR3 size: 14 residues. J lost 5 bases, V lost 6 bases, and 9 bases had no gene match. Germline CDR1 and CDR2: SGHRS and YFSETQ. The CDR3 reads CASTQGQGRDEQYF. CDR3 nucleotides: TGCGCCAGCACCCAGGGACAGGGTCGGGACGAGCAGTACTTC.

This chain links TRBV5-1 with TRBJ2-5; a weak D match, TRBD2 (5 bases). Germline CDR1 and CDR2: SGHRS and YFSETQ. V dropped 2 bases and J dropped 4 bases, with 9 bases sitting between them. The CDR3 is made up of 13 amino acids. CDR3 region: CASSFGESETQYF. The CDR3 DNA reads TGCGCCAGCAGCTTTGGGGAGTCAGAGACCCAGTACTTC.

The rearrangement uses TRBV13 and TRBJ2-2; weak D call: TRBD2 (6 bases). The V and J ends lost 6 bases and 5 bases respectively, with 13 bases between them. The CDR3 covers 14 residues. Germline CDR1 and CDR2: PRHDT and FYEKMQ (reference sequence). The DNA for the CDR3 is TGTGCCAGCAGGCCTCCGGGGGTTACCGGGGAGCTGTTTTTT. Translation: CASRPPGVTGELFF.

There are a few counts of this clone. This chain links TRBV7-6 with TRBJ2-5, with 10 bases identical to TRBD2. Trimming cost V 1 base and J 4 bases; bases outside gene matches: 9. The CDR3 is 17 residues long. The germline V gene has CDR1 SGHVS and CDR2 FNYEAQ. The CDR3 loop reads CASSLGSSGGIGETQYF. In DNA form, the CDR3 reads TGTGCCAGCAGCTTAGGAAGTAGCGGGGGGATAGGAGAGACCCAGTACTTC.